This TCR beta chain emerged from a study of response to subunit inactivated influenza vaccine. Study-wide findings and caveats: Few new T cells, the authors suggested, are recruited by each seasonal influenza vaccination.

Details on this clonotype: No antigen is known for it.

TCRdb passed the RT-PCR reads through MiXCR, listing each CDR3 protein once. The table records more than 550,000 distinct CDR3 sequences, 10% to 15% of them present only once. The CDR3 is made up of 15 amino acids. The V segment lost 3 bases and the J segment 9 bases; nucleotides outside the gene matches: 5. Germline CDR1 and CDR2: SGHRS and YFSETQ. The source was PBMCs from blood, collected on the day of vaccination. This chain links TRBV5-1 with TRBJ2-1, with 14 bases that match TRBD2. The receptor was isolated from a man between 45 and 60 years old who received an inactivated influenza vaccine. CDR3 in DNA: TGCGCCAGCAGCTCGGGACTAGCGGGGGACGGTGAGCAGTTCTTC. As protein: CASSSGLAGDGEQFF.